The source of this TCR beta chain is a study of T cell responses to AZD1222 COVID-19 vaccine. V lost 6 bases and J 3 bases, leaving 18 bases between the germline ends. Looked up from germline, CDR1 is MNHEY and CDR2 is SMNVEV (reference sequence). CDR3 size: 15 residues. Assay: immunoSEQ multiplex PCR; the TCRdb copy retains only in-frame clones and omits some. The sample carries some 200,000 clones, about 89% recorded once. The receptor was derived from an adult who received the AZD1222 COVID-19 vaccine. The material was peripheral blood, obtained 28 days after the second AZD1222 dose. The rearrangement uses TRBV27 and TRBJ2-7, with D possibly TRBD2 on 6 matching bases. The CDR3 loop is CASSPRGSNYYEQYF. In nucleotides, the CDR3 is TGTGCCAGCAGCCCCCGGGGGAGTAACTACTACGAGCAGTACTTC.